This T cell receptor (beta chain) was recorded in a study of control samples from healthy donors and cancer patients (TCRdb year 2020). For this clone: Its recognized antigen is unknown. The sample holds no much larger clone one base away, and base qualities are not on file.

V is shortened by 2 bases, J by 0 bases, and the region joining them spans 13 bases. As encoded in the germline V gene, CDR1 is MNHEY while CDR2 is SVGAGI. The CDR3 has 16 amino acids, counting the end cysteine and phenylalanine. Solely the CDR3 DNA is kept, with 48 bases framed from the first base. Libraries were built with the immunoSEQ multiplex PCR assay. TCRdb stores this immuneACCESS table with in-frame sequences only. Part of the clones is absent; in the studies checked, under half of the shortfall reflects unresolved V genes, and no reason is known for the rest. This sample has some 96,000 clones in its table, and over 75% of those were observed once. Over 15% of the sample belongs to the ten largest clones.

Sequenced: blood. This clonotype originated in a woman in her forties or fifties in good health. The sequence joins TRBV6-5 to TRBJ2-5; no confident D gene assignment can be made. The CDR3 here reads CASSYGHLLYQETQYF. The nucleotide sequence reads TGTGCCAGCAGTTACGGGCACCTATTGTACCAAGAGACCCAGTACTTC.